The 14 T cell receptor beta chains reported below all come from one sample, sequenced in a study of blood T cell repertoires in COVID-19. Profiling relied on immunoSEQ multiplex PCR, and the TCRdb table lists in-frame clones only, not all of them. The repertoire holds about 190,000 clones, with approximately 80% as singletons. Material: peripheral blood. All receptors derive from a man aged 50 to 60 who had recovered from COVID-19.

This rearrangement joins TRBV3-1 (or the pseudogene TRBV3-2) to TRBJ1-2; D possibly corresponds to TRBD1 (5 bases). The CDR3 has 12 amino acids. Germline assignment: CDR1 LGHDT and CDR2 YNNKEL (reference sequence). V was clipped by 6 bases and J by 5 bases, with 10 bases between them. The CDR3 spells CASSFRDYGYTF. CDR3 DNA sequence: TGTGCCAGCAGTTTCAGGGATTATGGCTACACCTTC.

CDR3 sequence reads: CASSLNRGSETQYF. The CDR3 DNA follows: TGTGCCAGCAGCCTAAACAGGGGTTCTGAGACCCAGTACTTC. The chain links TRBV11-3 to TRBJ2-5, with 7 bases matching TRBD1. The V gene end was trimmed by 5 bases and the J gene end by 5 bases; junction bases not matched to a gene: 8. The length of the CDR3 is 14 residues. CDR1 and CDR2 (germline): SGHNT, YENEEA.

This clone has just one count. The V gene is TRBV30, the J gene TRBJ2-2, with TRBD2 identical over 11 bases. V trimming: 3 bases; J trimming: 6 bases; junction bases outside the gene matches: 6. CDR1 is GTSNPN, CDR2 SVGIG, per germline (reference sequence). This CDR3 comprises 15 residues. Written as DNA, the CDR3 is TGTGCCTGGAGGTTAGCGGGAGGGCCACCCGGGGAGCTGTTTTTT. As protein: CAWRLAGGPPGELFF.

The chain employs TRBV19 and TRBJ1-2; 7 bases line up with TRBD1. Germline V gene sequence: CDR1 LNHDA, CDR2 SQIVND (reference sequence). The V segment lost 4 bases and the J segment 6 bases; nucleotides outside the gene matches: 8. The CDR3 has 14 residues. The CDR3 bases are TGTGCCAGTAGTAAACAGGGACAGACTGATGGCTACACCTTC. It translates to CASSKQGQTDGYTF. The full variable domain, in which reference TRBV19 and TRBJ1-2 provide the parts outside the CDR3, is DGGITQSPKYLFRKEGQNVTLSCEQNLNHDAMYWYRQDPGQGLRLIYYSQIVNDFQKGDIAEGYSVSREKKESFPLTVTSAQKNPTAFYLCASSKQGQTDGYTFGSGTRLTVV.

The chain is built from TRBV30 and TRBJ2-2, with 8 nucleotides matching TRBD2. Germline V gene lookup returns CDR1 GTSNPN and CDR2 SVGIG (reference sequence). There are 14 residues in the CDR3. J lost 7 bases, V lost 8 bases, and 12 bases had no gene match. CDR3 sequence reads: CAHLGRAGDGELFF. The CDR3 DNA sequence: TGTGCCCACCTCGGGAGGGCGGGGGACGGGGAGCTGTTTTTT.

This chain links TRBV7-3 with TRBJ1-3; D perhaps matches TRBD1 (5 bases). With 5 bases removed from V and 0 bases from J, the gap between germline ends came to 11 bases. The CDR3 contains 15 residues. The germline V gene has CDR1 SGHTA and CDR2 FQGTGA. CDR3 DNA sequence: TGTGCCAGCAGCCTCGCCGGGGGCTCTGGAAACACCATATATTTT. It codes for CASSLAGGSGNTIYF.

This clone was counted a few times. The gene calls are TRBV10-2 and TRBJ2-1; 12 bases match TRBD2. Germline V gives CDR1 WSHSY, CDR2 SAAADI. Unmatched junction bases numbered 5, after V lost 7 bases and J lost 1 base. CDR3 length equals 16 residues. As DNA, the CDR3 is TGCGCCAGCAAGTCTAGCGGGAGGGGTTCCTACAATGAGCAGTTCTTC. Translation: CASKSSGRGSYNEQFF.

A remark on this clone: The DNA is left out, because the CDR3 cannot be placed on it with certainty; the CDR3 is given as TCRdb lists it. The gene calls are TRBV27 and TRBJ2-7; the table assigns TRBD2, which was not confirmed against the DNA. In germline, CDR1 is MNHEY, CDR2 SMNVEV (reference sequence). The CDR3 is 15 residues long, ends included. CDR3 residues: CASSLMFGAGTGEYF.

The J gene is TRBJ2-5, the V gene TRBV11-2; maybe TRBD2 (6 bases). This CDR3 is 15 amino acids long. Trimming removed 2 bases at V and 5 bases at J, with 15 bases between. The germline CDR1 and CDR2 sequences are SGHAT and FQNNGV. The CDR3 sequence: CASSLNPGARETQYF. Written as DNA, the CDR3 is TGTGCCAGCAGCTTAAATCCGGGAGCGAGGGAGACCCAGTACTTC.

The rearrangement joins TRBV19 to TRBJ1-1; D is unclear. Trimming took off 4 bases at V and 0 bases at J, with 9 bases between the two ends. The CDR3 consists of 14 residues. Germline values: CDR1 LNHDA, CDR2 SQIVND (reference sequence). The CDR3 is CASSRQSLNTEAFF. The CDR3 DNA sequence: TGTGCCAGTAGTAGGCAGTCCTTGAACACTGAAGCTTTCTTT.

V gene TRBV29-1 combines with J gene TRBJ2-7; D is possibly TRBD1 (5 bases). In germline, CDR1 is SQVTM, CDR2 ANQGSEA. The germline V and J ends were trimmed by 4 bases and 0 bases, with 10 bases remaining between them. The CDR3 consists of 13 residues. CDR3 protein: CSVGAGISYEQYF. CDR3 coding DNA: TGCAGCGTTGGGGCAGGGATCTCCTACGAGCAGTACTTC.

V gene TRBV5-1 combines with J gene TRBJ1-4, with 10 nucleotides matching TRBD1. The CDR3 extends over 15 amino acids. Trimming removed 4 bases from V and 3 bases from J; junction bases left unmatched: 3. In germline, CDR1 is SGHRS, CDR2 YFSETQ. The CDR3 nucleotides read TGCGCCAGCAGCCCCGGACAGGGGGCTAATGAAAAACTGTTTTTT. Encoded protein: CASSPGQGANEKLFF. The full variable domain, in which reference TRBV5-1 and TRBJ1-4 provide the parts outside the CDR3, is KAGVTQTPRYLIKTRGQQVTLSCSPISGHRSVSWYQQTPGQGLQFLFEYFSETQRNKGNFPGRFSGRQFSNSRSEMNVSTLELGDSALYLCASSPGQGANEKLFFGSGTQLSVL.

Here the CDR3 reads CASSPGQAPEQYF. DNA of the CDR3: TGTGCCAGCAGCCCCGGACAGGCCCCCGAGCAGTACTTC. This chain links TRBV12-3 or TRBV12-4 with TRBJ2-7, with TRBD1 identical over 7 bases. The CDR3 covers 13 residues. V was clipped by 6 bases and J by 6 bases; unmatched bases: 8.

The chain's CDR3 is CASSFNWGPQETQYF. The CDR3, as DNA: TGTGCCAGCAGCTTCAACTGGGGCCCCCAGGAGACCCAGTACTTC. This sequence joins TRBV7-3 and TRBJ2-5; D is perhaps TRBD1 (5 bases). The V gene lost 3 bases and the J gene lost 5 bases, with 16 bases spanning the gap. The CDR3 runs 15 residues. The germline V gene encodes CDR1 SGHTA and CDR2 FQGTGA.